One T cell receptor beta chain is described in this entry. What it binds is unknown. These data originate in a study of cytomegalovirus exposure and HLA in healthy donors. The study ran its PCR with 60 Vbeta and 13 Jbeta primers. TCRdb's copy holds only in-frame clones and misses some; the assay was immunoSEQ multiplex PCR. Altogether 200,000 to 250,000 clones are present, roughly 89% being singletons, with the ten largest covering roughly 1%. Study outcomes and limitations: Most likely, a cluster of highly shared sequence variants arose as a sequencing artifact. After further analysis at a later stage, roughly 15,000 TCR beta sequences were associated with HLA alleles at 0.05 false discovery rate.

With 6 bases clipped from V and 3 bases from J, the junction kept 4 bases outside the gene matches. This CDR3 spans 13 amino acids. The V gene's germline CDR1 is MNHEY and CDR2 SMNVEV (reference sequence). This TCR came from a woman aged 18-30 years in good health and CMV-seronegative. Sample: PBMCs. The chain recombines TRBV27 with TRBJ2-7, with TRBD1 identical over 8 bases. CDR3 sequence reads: CASRRQGFYEQYF. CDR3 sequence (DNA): TGTGCCAGCAGAAGACAGGGGTTCTACGAGCAGTACTTC.